This TCR beta chain originates from a study of blood T cells in healthy people across ages. Background on the study: Capture via template switching afforded approximately one barcoded beta molecule per two T cells.

This clonotype was recorded a few times. With a J-beta primer mix and a sample-barcoded 5' primer, a second PCR ran about 6 to 11 cycles. TCRdb used MiXCR to reprocess the 5' RACE reads, holding one entry per CDR3 protein. The table has 1.8 million or so distinct CDR3 sequences, approximately 40% seen once; the top ten hold approximately 22%. What was sequenced was blood. The receptor was derived from a human donor in good health.

The CDR3 DNA reads as TGTGCCAGCAGGTTCGGGACAGGGAATCAGCCCCAGCATTTT. It translates to CASRFGTGNQPQHF. The chain couples TRBV6-1 to TRBJ1-5, with 9 bases fitting TRBD1. V was pared by 6 bases and J by 4 bases, with 4 bases of the junction left unmatched. Germline V gene lookup returns CDR1 MNHNS and CDR2 SASEGT. CDR3 length: 14 amino acids.